Described below is a single T cell receptor beta chain sequence and its context. What it binds is not known. The data derive from a study of cytomegalovirus exposure and HLA in healthy donors. The germline V gene encodes CDR1 SGHRS and CDR2 YFSETQ. With V trimmed by 3 bases and J by 3 bases, 14 bases remained unmatched. The CDR3 spans 18 residues. Study findings and constraints: Most sequenced TCRs were rare (though some public TCRs occurred in many donors). TCR beta chains numbering more than 150 were designated cytomegalovirus-associated.

The table came from immunoSEQ multiplex PCR; TCRdb's copy has only in-frame clones and leaves some out. The sample consists of over 65,000 clones, 94% of them appearing once. Sequenced input: PBMCs. The genes are TRBV5-1 and TRBJ1-2; 10 bases agree with TRBD1. The TCR was taken from a woman younger than 30 in good health and CMV-seropositive. CDR3 protein: CASSSTSGTGVVDYGYTF. The CDR3 nucleotides are TGCGCCAGCAGCTCTACATCCGGGACAGGGGTAGTGGACTATGGCTACACCTTC.